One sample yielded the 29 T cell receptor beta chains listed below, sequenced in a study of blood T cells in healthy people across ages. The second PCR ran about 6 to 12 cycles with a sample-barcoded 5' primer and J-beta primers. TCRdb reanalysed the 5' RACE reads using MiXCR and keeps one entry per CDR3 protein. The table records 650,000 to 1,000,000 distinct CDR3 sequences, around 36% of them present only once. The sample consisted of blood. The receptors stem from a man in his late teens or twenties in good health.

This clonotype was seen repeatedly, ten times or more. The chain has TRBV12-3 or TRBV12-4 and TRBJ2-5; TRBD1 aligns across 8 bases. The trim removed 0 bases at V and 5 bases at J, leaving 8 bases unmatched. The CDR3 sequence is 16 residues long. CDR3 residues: CASSLAWTGFEETQYF. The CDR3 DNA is TGTGCCAGCAGTTTAGCCTGGACAGGGTTCGAGGAGACCCAGTACTTC.

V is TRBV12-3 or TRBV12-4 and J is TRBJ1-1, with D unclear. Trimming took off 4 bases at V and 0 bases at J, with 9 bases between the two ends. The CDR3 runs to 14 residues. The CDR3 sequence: CASSSSDMNTEAFF. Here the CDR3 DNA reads TGTGCCAGCAGTTCCTCTGATATGAACACTGAAGCTTTCTTT.

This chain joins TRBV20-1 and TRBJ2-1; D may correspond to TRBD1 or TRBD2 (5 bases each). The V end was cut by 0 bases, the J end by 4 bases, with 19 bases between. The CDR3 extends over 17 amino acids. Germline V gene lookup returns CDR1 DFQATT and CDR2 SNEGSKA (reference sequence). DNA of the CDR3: TGCAGTGCTAGAGATGGATTTAGGCAGGGAGTGTACAATGAGCAGTTCTTC. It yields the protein CSARDGFRQGVYNEQFF.

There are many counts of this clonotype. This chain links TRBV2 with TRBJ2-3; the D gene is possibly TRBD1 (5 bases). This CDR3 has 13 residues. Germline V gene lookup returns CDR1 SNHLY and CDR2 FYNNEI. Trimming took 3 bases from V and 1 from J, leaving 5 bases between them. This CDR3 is CASSDRGTDTQYF. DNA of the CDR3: TGTGCCAGCAGTGACAGGGGCACAGATACGCAGTATTTT.

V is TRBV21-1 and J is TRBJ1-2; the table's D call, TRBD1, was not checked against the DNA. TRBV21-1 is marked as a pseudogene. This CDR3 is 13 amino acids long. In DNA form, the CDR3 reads TGTGCCAGGGACAGGGGGAATGGAAATGGCTACACCTTC. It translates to CARDRGNGNGYTF.

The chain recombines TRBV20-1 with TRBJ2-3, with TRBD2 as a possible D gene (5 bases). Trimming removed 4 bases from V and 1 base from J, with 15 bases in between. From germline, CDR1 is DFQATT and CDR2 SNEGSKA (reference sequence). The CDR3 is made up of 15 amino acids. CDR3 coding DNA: TGCAGTGCTACAGGCCCCCGGGGAGGCACAGATACGCAGTATTTT. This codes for CSATGPRGGTDTQYF.

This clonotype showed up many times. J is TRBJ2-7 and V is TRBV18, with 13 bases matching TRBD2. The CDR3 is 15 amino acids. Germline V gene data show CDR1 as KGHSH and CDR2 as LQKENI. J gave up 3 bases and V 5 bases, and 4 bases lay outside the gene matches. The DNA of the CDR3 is TGTGCCAGCTCAACGACTAGCGGGGGGATCTACGAGCAGTACTTC. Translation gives CASSTTSGGIYEQYF.

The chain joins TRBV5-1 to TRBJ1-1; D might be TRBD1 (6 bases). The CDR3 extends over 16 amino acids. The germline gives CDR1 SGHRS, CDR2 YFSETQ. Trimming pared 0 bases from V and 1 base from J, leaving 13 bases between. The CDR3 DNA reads TGCGCCAGCAGCTTGGCCCTTGACAGGAGGAACACTGAAGCTTTCTTT. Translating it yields CASSLALDRRNTEAFF.

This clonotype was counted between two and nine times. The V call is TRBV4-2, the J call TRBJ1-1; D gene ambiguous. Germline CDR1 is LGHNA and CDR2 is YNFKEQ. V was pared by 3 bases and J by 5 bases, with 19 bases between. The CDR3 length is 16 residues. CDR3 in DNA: TGTGCCAGCAGCCAGACCGGAAACACGAAAGGGACTGAAGCTTTCTTT. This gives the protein CASSQTGNTKGTEAFF.

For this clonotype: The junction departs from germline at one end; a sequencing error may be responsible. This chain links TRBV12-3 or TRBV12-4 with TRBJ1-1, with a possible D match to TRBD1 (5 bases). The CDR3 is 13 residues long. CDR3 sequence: CASRRVEGTDAFF. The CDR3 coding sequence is TGTGCCAGCAGGAGGGTAGAGGGGACTGATGCTTTCTTT.

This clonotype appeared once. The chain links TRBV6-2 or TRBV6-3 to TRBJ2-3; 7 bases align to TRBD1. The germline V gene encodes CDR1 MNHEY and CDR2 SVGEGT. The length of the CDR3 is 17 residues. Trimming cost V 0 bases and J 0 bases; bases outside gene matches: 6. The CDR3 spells CASSYSQKGQSTDTQYF. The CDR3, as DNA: TGTGCCAGCAGTTACTCACAGAAGGGACAGAGCACAGATACGCAGTATTTT.

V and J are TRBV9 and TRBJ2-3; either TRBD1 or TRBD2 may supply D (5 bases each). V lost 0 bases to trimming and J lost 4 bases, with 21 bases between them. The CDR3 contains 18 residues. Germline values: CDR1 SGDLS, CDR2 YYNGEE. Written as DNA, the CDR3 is TGTGCCAGCAGCGTAGAATCGGGGCCGGGACCCGGGCCAGATACGCAGTATTTT. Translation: CASSVESGPGPGPDTQYF.

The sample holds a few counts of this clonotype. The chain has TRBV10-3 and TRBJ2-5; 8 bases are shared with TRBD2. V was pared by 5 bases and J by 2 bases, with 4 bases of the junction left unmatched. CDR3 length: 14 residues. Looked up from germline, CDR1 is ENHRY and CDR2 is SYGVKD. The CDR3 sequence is CAISQLAGQETQYF. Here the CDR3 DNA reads TGTGCCATCAGTCAGTTAGCGGGGCAAGAGACCCAGTACTTC.

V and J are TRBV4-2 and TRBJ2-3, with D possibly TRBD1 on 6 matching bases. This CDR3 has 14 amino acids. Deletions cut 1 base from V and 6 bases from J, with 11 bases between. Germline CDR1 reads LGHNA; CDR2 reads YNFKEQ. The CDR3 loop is CASSQVGGGDTQYF. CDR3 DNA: TGTGCCAGCAGCCAAGTGGGTGGGGGCGATACGCAGTATTTT.

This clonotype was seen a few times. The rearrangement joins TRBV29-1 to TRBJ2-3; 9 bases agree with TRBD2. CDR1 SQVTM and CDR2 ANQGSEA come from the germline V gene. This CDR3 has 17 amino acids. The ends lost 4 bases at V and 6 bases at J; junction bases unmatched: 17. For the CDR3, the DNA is TGCAGCGTTGCCCTAAGATCTCGGGCGGGGGGGTCGGATACGCAGTATTTT. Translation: CSVALRSRAGGSDTQYF.

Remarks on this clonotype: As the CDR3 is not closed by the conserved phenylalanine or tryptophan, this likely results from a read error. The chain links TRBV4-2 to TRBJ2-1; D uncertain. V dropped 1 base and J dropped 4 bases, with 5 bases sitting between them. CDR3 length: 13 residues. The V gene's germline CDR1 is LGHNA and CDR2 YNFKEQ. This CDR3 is CASSQGEYNEQFL. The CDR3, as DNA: TGTGCCAGCAGCCAAGGGGAATACAATGAGCAGTTCTTA.

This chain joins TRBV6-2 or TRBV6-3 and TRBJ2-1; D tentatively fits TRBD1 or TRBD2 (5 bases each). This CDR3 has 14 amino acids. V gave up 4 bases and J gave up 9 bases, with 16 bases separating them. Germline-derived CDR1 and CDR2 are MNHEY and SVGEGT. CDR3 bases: TGTGCCAGCAGTTTGGGACGGGGAGACGGTGAGCAGTTCTTC. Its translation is CASSLGRGDGEQFF.

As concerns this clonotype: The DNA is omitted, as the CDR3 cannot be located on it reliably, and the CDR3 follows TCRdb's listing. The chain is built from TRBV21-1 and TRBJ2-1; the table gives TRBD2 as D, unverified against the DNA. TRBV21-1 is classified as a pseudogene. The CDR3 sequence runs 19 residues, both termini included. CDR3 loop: CASSGRGLVGPGSYNEQFF.

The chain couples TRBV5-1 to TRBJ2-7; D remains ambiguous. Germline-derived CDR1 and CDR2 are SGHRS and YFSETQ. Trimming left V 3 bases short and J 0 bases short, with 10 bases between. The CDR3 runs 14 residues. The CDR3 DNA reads TGCGCCAGCAGCTATCACCCTTACTCCTACGAGCAGTACTTC. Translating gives CASSYHPYSYEQYF.

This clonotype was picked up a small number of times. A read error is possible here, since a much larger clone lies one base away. CDR3 bases: TGTGCCAGCAGTTTACAGGGAGCTAACGATGGCTACACCTTC. Amino acid sequence: CASSLQGANDGYTF. The chain joins TRBV27 to TRBJ1-2; a possible D gene is TRBD1 (5 bases). The CDR3 runs to 14 residues. Looked up from germline, CDR1 is MNHEY and CDR2 is SMNVEV (reference sequence).

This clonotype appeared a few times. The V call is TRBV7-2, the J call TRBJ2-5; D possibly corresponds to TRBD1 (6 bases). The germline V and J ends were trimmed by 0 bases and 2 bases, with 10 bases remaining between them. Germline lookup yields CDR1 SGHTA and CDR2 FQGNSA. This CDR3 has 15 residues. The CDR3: CASSLAGTKQETQYF. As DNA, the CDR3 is TGTGCCAGCAGCTTAGCCGGGACAAAGCAAGAGACCCAGTACTTC.

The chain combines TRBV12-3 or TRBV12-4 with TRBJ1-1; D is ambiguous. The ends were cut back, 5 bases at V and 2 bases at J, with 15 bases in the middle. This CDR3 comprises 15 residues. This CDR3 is CASSRESGRNTEAFF. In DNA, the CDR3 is TGTGCCAGCAGTCGTGAATCGGGCCGCAACACTGAAGCTTTCTTT.

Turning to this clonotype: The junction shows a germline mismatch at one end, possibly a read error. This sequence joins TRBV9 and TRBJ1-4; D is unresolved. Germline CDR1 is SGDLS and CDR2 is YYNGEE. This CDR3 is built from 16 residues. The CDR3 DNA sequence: TGTGCCGGCAGCCCGGAAGGGAAGGGTTTCATCGAAAAACTGTTTTTT. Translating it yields CAGSPEGKGFIEKLFF. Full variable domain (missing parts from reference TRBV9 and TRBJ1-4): DSGVTQTPKHLITATGQRVTLRCSPRSGDLSVYWYQQSLDQGLQFLIQYYNGEERAKGNILERFSAQQFPDLHSELNLSSLELGDSALYFCAGSPEGKGFIEKLFFGSGTQLSVL.

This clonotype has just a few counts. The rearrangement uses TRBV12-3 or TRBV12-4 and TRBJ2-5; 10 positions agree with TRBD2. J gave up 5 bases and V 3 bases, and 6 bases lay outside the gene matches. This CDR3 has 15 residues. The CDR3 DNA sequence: TGTGCCAGCAGTTTTTCGGGACTAGCGTGGGAGACCCAGTACTTC. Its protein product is CASSFSGLAWETQYF.

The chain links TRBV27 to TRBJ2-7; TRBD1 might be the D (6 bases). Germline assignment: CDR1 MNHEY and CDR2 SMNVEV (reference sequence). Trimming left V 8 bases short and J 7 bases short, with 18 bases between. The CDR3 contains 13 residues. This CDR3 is CASRVGGGNEQYF. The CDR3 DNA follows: TGTGCCAGCCGGGTAGGGGGTGGCAATGAGCAGTACTTC.

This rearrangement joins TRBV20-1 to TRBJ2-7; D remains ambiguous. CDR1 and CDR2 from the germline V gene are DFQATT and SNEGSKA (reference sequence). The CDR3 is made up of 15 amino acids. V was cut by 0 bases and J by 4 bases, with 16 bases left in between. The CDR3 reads CSAREGRKPVYEQYF. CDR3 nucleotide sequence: TGCAGTGCTAGAGAGGGCCGCAAGCCGGTATACGAGCAGTACTTC.

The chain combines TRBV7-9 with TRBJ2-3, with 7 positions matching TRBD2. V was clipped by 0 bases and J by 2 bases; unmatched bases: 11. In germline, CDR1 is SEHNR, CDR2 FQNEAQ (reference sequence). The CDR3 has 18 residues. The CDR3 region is CASSLARLAETDTDTQYF. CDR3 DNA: TGTGCCAGCAGCTTAGCGCGGCTAGCGGAGACGGACACAGATACGCAGTATTTT.

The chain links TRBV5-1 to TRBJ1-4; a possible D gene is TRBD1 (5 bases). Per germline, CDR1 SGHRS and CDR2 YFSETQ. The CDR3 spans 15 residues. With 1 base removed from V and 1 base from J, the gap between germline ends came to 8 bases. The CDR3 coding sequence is TGCGCCAGCAGCTTGCTGCAGGGAACTAATGAAAAACTGTTTTTT. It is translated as CASSLLQGTNEKLFF. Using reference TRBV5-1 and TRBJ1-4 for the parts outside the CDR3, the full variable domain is KAGVTQTPRYLIKTRGQQVTLSCSPISGHRSVSWYQQTPGQGLQFLFEYFSETQRNKGNFPGRFSGRQFSNSRSEMNVSTLELGDSALYLCASSLLQGTNEKLFFGSGTQLSVL.

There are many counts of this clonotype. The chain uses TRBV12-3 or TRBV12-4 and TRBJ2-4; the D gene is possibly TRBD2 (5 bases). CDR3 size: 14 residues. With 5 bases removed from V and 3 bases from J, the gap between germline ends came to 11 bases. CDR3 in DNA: TGTGCCAGCAGTCAGGAGGCCGGCAAAAACATTCAGTACTTC. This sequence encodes CASSQEAGKNIQYF.